A single sample gave rise to the 13 T cell receptor beta chains below, sequenced in a study of Graves' ophthalmopathy and Graves' hyperthyroidism (dated by TCRdb to the late 2010s). These reads were obtained on an Illumina HiSeq 2000. For repertoire sequencing, the TCR beta CDR3 regions were amplified from RNA transcripts. A first-round RT-PCR used HTBI primers with the Qiagen OneStep RT-PCR kit, followed by a second-round multiplex PCR, size selection and purification. The public sequencing data were trimmed at Q25 with fastp and processed into clonotypes with MiXCR by TCRdb, which kept only in-frame beta chains. A single entry per CDR3 protein holds the most common genes and DNA from its merged rows. In all, the sample holds around 1.1 million distinct CDR3 sequences, and about 35% of those were seen once. Roughly 11% of the sample lies in the top ten. The material sequenced was peripheral blood or thyroid tissue (not recorded which). All receptors derive from an adult man with Graves' hyperthyroidism.

The chain joins TRBV12-3 or TRBV12-4 to TRBJ1-2; 9 nucleotides agree with TRBD1. Trimming removed 4 bases from V and 4 bases from J; junction bases left unmatched: 7. CDR3 length equals 15 residues. The chain's CDR3 is CASSWTGESLYGYTF. DNA of the CDR3: TGTGCCAGCAGTTGGACAGGGGAATCCCTCTATGGCTACACCTTC.

The chain joins TRBV20-1 to TRBJ2-2, with 8 bases lining up with TRBD1. Germline CDR1 is DFQATT and CDR2 is SNEGSKA (reference sequence). After removal of 6 bases from V and 6 bases from J, the junction contained 15 bases not matched to a gene. CDR3 length: 16 amino acids. CDR3 sequence: CSARKPGQVEAGELFF. CDR3 sequence (DNA): TGCAGTGCCAGGAAGCCGGGACAGGTTGAGGCCGGGGAGCTGTTTTTT.

This clonotype was observed a handful of times. This may be a read error: a much more frequent sequence differs by one nucleotide. This chain links TRBV15 with TRBJ2-7, with 9 bases aligning to TRBD2. The CDR3 loop spans 17 amino acids. CDR1 LNHNV and CDR2 YYDKDF come from the germline V gene (reference sequence). The trim removed 1 base at V and 2 bases at J, leaving 9 bases unmatched. The CDR3 is CATSRGDTRGGAYEQYF. In DNA form, the CDR3 reads TGTGCCACCAGCAGAGGAGATACTCGCGGGGGGGCCTACGAGCAGTACTTC.

This clonotype occurred many times. The chain links TRBV6-1 to TRBJ1-2; 7 positions match TRBD1. Germline CDR1 reads MNHNS; CDR2 reads SASEGT. With V trimmed by 0 bases and J by 2 bases, 6 bases remained unmatched. The CDR3 contains 16 residues. CDR3 protein: CASSEALQGENYGYTF. The CDR3 DNA is TGTGCCAGCAGTGAAGCGCTGCAGGGGGAGAACTATGGCTACACCTTC.

The sample holds many counts of this clonotype. The chain combines TRBV7-9 with TRBJ2-7, with D perhaps TRBD1 (6 bases). Trimming stripped 1 base from V and 6 bases from J, with 10 bases between. Germline assignment: CDR1 SEHNR and CDR2 FQNEAQ (reference sequence). This CDR3 has 13 amino acids. CDR3 DNA: TGTGCCAGCAGCTTAGACAGGGCGGGCGAGCAGTACTTC. It yields the protein CASSLDRAGEQYF.

The V and J genes are TRBV9 and TRBJ1-2; maybe TRBD1 (5 bases). This CDR3 has 13 residues. Looked up from germline, CDR1 is SGDLS and CDR2 is YYNGEE. V lost 3 bases to trimming and J lost 5 bases, with 11 bases between them. This CDR3 is CASSEGTEYGYTF. DNA for the CDR3: TGTGCCAGCAGCGAGGGGACCGAGTATGGCTACACCTTC.

With regard to this clonotype: A much larger clone differs by one base, so this may be a read error. This chain uses TRBV12-3 or TRBV12-4 with TRBJ2-5; TRBD2 aligns across 7 bases. The CDR3 contains 15 residues. The CDR3 DNA sequence: TGTGCCAGCAGTTTGGGGGGGTCTGGGTATGAGACCCGGTACTTC. Translating it yields CASSLGGSGYETRYF.

This chain joins TRBV5-1 and TRBJ1-1; TRBD1 might be the D (6 bases). Germline V gene data show CDR1 as SGHRS and CDR2 as YFSETQ. With 4 bases removed from V and 0 bases from J, the gap between germline ends came to 16 bases. This CDR3 has 16 residues. The CDR3 coding sequence is TGCGCCAGCAGCGAAGACAGGCTTGACATGAACACTGAAGCTTTCTTT. Amino acid sequence: CASSEDRLDMNTEAFF.

This clonotype was detected once. The germline gene is not matched at one end of the junction; a read error may be the cause. The gene calls are TRBV10-2 and TRBJ1-1; the D is unclear. The length of the CDR3 is 14 residues. The germline V gene encodes CDR1 WSHSY and CDR2 SAAADI. This CDR3 reads CASRKILGGTEASF. CDR3 in DNA: TGTGCCAGCAGAAAAATACTGGGAGGAACTGAAGCTTCCTTT.

The gene calls are TRBV4-3 and TRBJ2-7; 8 bases match TRBD1. The CDR3 contains 17 residues. Germline CDR1 reads LGHNA; CDR2 reads YSLEER. The J segment lost 0 bases and the V segment lost 0 bases, leaving 7 bases of the junction unmatched. The CDR3 is CASSQDRGQASSYEQYF. The CDR3, as DNA: TGCGCCAGCAGCCAAGACCGGGGACAGGCGAGCTCCTACGAGCAGTACTTC.

About this clonotype: A much larger clone lies a single base off, so this may be a read error. V gene TRBV7-6 combines with J gene TRBJ2-2; 14 bases agree with TRBD2. This CDR3 has 16 residues. Germline CDR1 SGHVS, CDR2 FNYEAQ. CDR3 nucleotides: TGTGCCAGCAGCGAGGGACTAGCGGGAGACTACGGGGAGCTGCTTTTT. It is translated as CASSEGLAGDYGELLF.

The V call is TRBV29-1, the J call TRBJ1-1; D is perhaps TRBD1 (6 bases). This CDR3 region has 11 residues. In germline, CDR1 is SQVTM, CDR2 ANQGSEA. V was clipped by 5 bases and J by 13 bases, with 17 bases between them. The CDR3 here is CSVPDAGGLFF. Written as DNA, the CDR3 is TGCAGCGTTCCTGACGCCGGGGGGCTTTTCTTT.

This rearrangement joins TRBV24-1 to TRBJ1-2, with D possibly being TRBD1 (6 bases). V was shortened by 3 bases and J by 7 bases, with 14 bases between the two germline ends. The CDR3 sequence is 14 residues long. Germline assignment: CDR1 KGHDR and CDR2 SFDVKD. CDR3 nucleotide sequence: TGTGCCACCAGTGATCCGGACAGTCTTTCTGGCTACACCTTC. Its translation is CATSDPDSLSGYTF.